The 32 T cell receptor beta chains below were found in one sample sequenced in a study of human T cells and chemical hapten exposure. The time point is: pre-sensitization, week 0. Described treatment: therapeutic diphenylcyclopropenone sensitization with weekly scalp DPC. TCRdb itself ran the RACE reads through MiXCR, one entry per CDR3 protein. The sample yields around 300,000 distinct CDR3 sequences, roughly 6% seen once. Sequenced material: whole blood, taken in connection with sensitization to the hapten diphenylcyclopropenone (DPC). The receptors stem from a woman aged 18-35 years with alopecia areata. Some clones in this sample may be carry-over from other donors' samples.

This chain links TRBV12-3 or TRBV12-4 with TRBJ2-3; D call uncertain. Trimming took 7 bases from V and 0 from J, leaving 11 bases between them. The CDR3 is made up of 14 amino acids. As DNA, the CDR3 is TGTGCCAGCACCCCTGCTTCTAGCACAGATACGCAGTATTTT. Translating it yields CASTPASSTDTQYF.

This chain uses TRBV12-5 with TRBJ2-5; TRBD2 is a possible D gene (7 bases). Trimming took 7 bases from V and 5 from J, leaving 17 bases between them. The CDR3 covers 14 residues. Germline-derived CDR1 and CDR2 are LGHNT and FRNRAP. CDR3 in DNA: TGTGCTAGTGCCCAAAGAGGGGGGGTGGAGACCCAGTACTTC. It translates to CASAQRGGVETQYF. Using reference TRBV12-5 and TRBJ2-5 for the parts outside the CDR3, the full variable domain is DARVTQTPRHKVTEMGQEVTMRCQPILGHNTVFWYRQTMMQGLELLAYFRNRAPLDDSGMPKDRFSAEMPDATLATLKIQPSEPRDSAVYFCASAQRGGVETQYFGPGTRLLVL.

This chain uses TRBV20-1 with TRBJ2-3, with D possibly TRBD1 on 5 matching bases. The CDR3 runs 14 residues. Germline V CDR1 and CDR2: DFQATT, SNEGSKA (reference sequence). V was pared by 5 bases and J by 0 bases, with 12 bases between. The CDR3 reads CSAPGFGSTDTQYF. The CDR3 bases are TGCAGTGCTCCAGGGTTTGGTAGCACAGATACGCAGTATTTT.

This clonotype was picked up a small number of times. This rearrangement joins TRBV6-5 to TRBJ2-5; no clear D. Trimming pared 6 bases from V and 4 bases from J, leaving 21 bases between. The CDR3 has 16 amino acids. Per germline, CDR1 MNHEY and CDR2 SVGAGI. CDR3 sequence (DNA): TGTGCCAGCAGCGCAAGACCCCCGGAAGTTGGAGAGACCCAGTACTTC. Residues: CASSARPPEVGETQYF.

This clonotype was counted between two and nine times. The chain couples TRBV20-1 to TRBJ1-5; D might be TRBD1 (6 bases). Trimming pared 5 bases from V and 2 bases from J, leaving 19 bases between. Germline V gene lookup returns CDR1 DFQATT and CDR2 SNEGSKA (reference sequence). This CDR3 has 16 residues. The DNA of the CDR3 is TGCAGTGCTTACAGGGCTGGGAGGGAAGGCAATCAGCCCCAGCATTTT. Translation: CSAYRAGREGNQPQHF.

The chain couples TRBV20-1 to TRBJ2-1; the D is unclear. V lost 3 bases and J lost 8, with 8 bases in between. The germline gives CDR1 DFQATT, CDR2 SNEGSKA (reference sequence). CDR3 size: 11 residues. The CDR3 region is CSARRTDEQFF. The CDR3 nucleotides read TGCAGTGCTAGGAGGACCGATGAGCAGTTCTTC.

The chain recombines TRBV6-5 with TRBJ2-7, with 10 bases fitting TRBD1. CDR3 size: 19 residues. CDR1 MNHEY and CDR2 SVGAGI come from the germline V gene. The V and J ends lost 2 bases and 0 bases, in that order; junction bases with no gene match: 13. Here the CDR3 DNA reads TGTGCCAGCAGTTACGGCCCGGGACAGGGGATACCAAGCTCCTACGAGCAGTACTTC. This translates into CASSYGPGQGIPSSYEQYF.

This clonotype was seen at least ten times. This sequence joins TRBV5-1 and TRBJ2-5, with 12 nucleotides matching TRBD1. V shed 3 bases and J 9 bases; nucleotides not matched to a gene: 9. CDR1 and CDR2 from the germline V gene are SGHRS and YFSETQ. The CDR3 totals 15 residues. CDR3 nucleotides: TGCGCCAGCAGCTACGGGACAGGGGGCGCGAAGGCCCAGTACTTC. It encodes CASSYGTGGAKAQYF.

Many counts were recorded for this clonotype. The V call is TRBV27, the J call TRBJ1-1; 9 bases are a match to TRBD1. V lost 8 bases to trimming and J lost 4 bases; unmatched junction nucleotides: 11. Germline-derived CDR1 and CDR2 are MNHEY and SMNVEV (reference sequence). This CDR3 comprises 15 residues. The CDR3 spells CASLRGTGRGTEAFF. The CDR3 DNA is TGTGCCAGCCTTAGAGGGACAGGGAGGGGCACTGAAGCTTTCTTT.

The sample holds many counts of this clonotype. The chain links TRBV10-3 to TRBJ2-3, with no clear D. V was clipped by 3 bases and J by 10 bases, with 17 bases between them. Looked up from germline, CDR1 is ENHRY and CDR2 is SYGVKD. The CDR3 length is 14 residues. CDR3 amino acids: CAISEGPNGLAQYF. In DNA form, the CDR3 reads TGTGCCATCAGTGAAGGCCCAAACGGGCTAGCGCAGTATTTT.

The chain combines TRBV6-2 or TRBV6-3 with TRBJ1-6; D gene ambiguous. V gave up 7 bases and J gave up 3 bases, with 13 bases separating them. The CDR3 is 15 residues long. The germline gives CDR1 MNHEY, CDR2 SVGEGT. The CDR3 protein is CASNRRADYNSPLHF. As DNA, the CDR3 is TGTGCCAGCAATCGGCGGGCCGACTATAATTCACCCCTCCACTTT.

The table lists this clonotype with a few counts. This sequence joins TRBV7-8 and TRBJ2-1; D not certain. The CDR3 is 16 amino acids. Trimming took off 5 bases at V and 0 bases at J, with 14 bases between the two ends. Germline V gives CDR1 SGHVS, CDR2 FQNEAQ. CDR3 region: CASSPHRVSSYNEQFF. DNA of the CDR3: TGTGCCAGCAGCCCCCACCGGGTAAGCTCCTACAATGAGCAGTTCTTC.

As to this clonotype: One base away lies a much larger clone, so this may be a sequencing read error. The chain uses TRBV5-4 and TRBJ1-1; D uncertain. Germline CDR1 reads SGHNT; CDR2 reads YYREEE (reference sequence). Trimming left V 0 bases short and J 6 bases short, with 6 bases between. The CDR3 runs to 12 residues. Written as DNA, the CDR3 is TGTGCCAGCAGCTTGGACGAAGCTGAAGCTTTCTTT. Translating gives CASSLDEAEAFF.

This clonotype was counted at least ten times. The chain recombines TRBV9 with TRBJ2-3; D gene uncertain. The length of the CDR3 is 18 residues. The V end was cut by 3 bases, the J end by 8 bases, with 28 bases between. Looked up from germline, CDR1 is SGDLS and CDR2 is YYNGEE. The CDR3 nucleotides are TGTGCCAGCAGCGGGGGTTATGTGGGCTCCCGAGTCGATGTTACGCAGTATTTT. Translated: CASSGGYVGSRVDVTQYF. The whole variable domain, remainder taken from reference TRBV9 and TRBJ2-3, is DSGVTQTPKHLITATGQRVTLRCSPRSGDLSVYWYQQSLDQGLQFLIQYYNGEERAKGNILERFSAQQFPDLHSELNLSSLELGDSALYFCASSGGYVGSRVDVTQYFGPGTRLTVL.

This clonotype has just a few counts. The CDR3 nucleotides read TGTGCCAGCAGCGGGTGGACAGGGACCAACTATGGCTACACCTTC. Encoded protein: CASSGWTGTNYGYTF. The chain is built from TRBV9 and TRBJ1-2, with 8 nucleotides matching TRBD1. The CDR3 has 15 amino acids. Germline CDR1 reads SGDLS; CDR2 reads YYNGEE. The V gene end was trimmed by 3 bases and the J gene end by 2 bases; junction bases not matched to a gene: 6.

This clonotype has a handful of counts. V usage is TRBV20-1 and J usage is TRBJ2-3; 7 nucleotides match TRBD2. Trimming at V came to 0 bases and at J to 2 bases, leaving 8 bases not matched to a gene. This CDR3 spans 16 amino acids. The germline gives CDR1 DFQATT, CDR2 SNEGSKA (reference sequence). CDR3 DNA sequence: TGCAGTGCTAGAGAAGTACTAGCGTTTAACACAGATACGCAGTATTTT. As protein: CSAREVLAFNTDTQYF.

The sample holds a few counts of this clonotype. The J gene is TRBJ2-1, the V gene TRBV19, with 10 positions matching TRBD2. The CDR3 spans 16 residues. CDR1 is LNHDA and CDR2 is SQIVND in the germline V gene (reference sequence). Trimming took 4 bases from V and 3 from J; bases not matched to a gene: 6. The CDR3 DNA is TGTGCCAGTAGTAGGGCTAGCGGGGGTTTCTACAATGAGCAGTTCTTC. Encoded protein: CASSRASGGFYNEQFF.

The chain links TRBV18 to TRBJ1-5; D remains unclear. The V end lost 6 bases, the J end lost 7 bases, and 16 bases lay between the germline ends. The CDR3 is 14 amino acids. From germline, CDR1 is KGHSH and CDR2 LQKENI. The CDR3 bases are TGTGCCAGCTCGCGACAAAAGACTGGGCAGCCCCAGCATTTT. Its protein is CASSRQKTGQPQHF.

This rearrangement joins TRBV20-1 to TRBJ1-2; no clear D. Germline V CDR1 and CDR2: DFQATT, SNEGSKA (reference sequence). Trimming pared 6 bases from V and 5 bases from J, leaving 10 bases between. There are 11 residues in the CDR3. The CDR3 region is CSAEETYGYTF. CDR3 DNA sequence: TGCAGTGCCGAGGAAACGTATGGCTACACCTTC.

This clonotype was counted at least ten times. The rearrangement uses TRBV6-2 or TRBV6-3 and TRBJ1-2, with D maybe TRBD1 (6 bases). Trimming stripped 6 bases from V and 4 bases from J, with 9 bases between. CDR3 length equals 12 residues. Germline V gene sequence: CDR1 MNHEY, CDR2 SVGEGT. The CDR3 nucleotides are TGTGCCAGCAGCCGGGACACCTATGGCTACACCTTC. Translated, it gives CASSRDTYGYTF.

This clonotype was counted at least ten times. This chain joins TRBV28 and TRBJ2-7; D may correspond to TRBD1 or TRBD2 (5 bases each). The germline V gene has CDR1 MDHEN and CDR2 SYDVKM. The V end was cut by 8 bases, the J end by 7 bases, with 18 bases between. This CDR3 has 13 residues. The CDR3 nucleotides are TGTGCCAGCCATGGGGGTTGGGCCTGGGAGCAGTACTTC. Its protein is CASHGGWAWEQYF.

The V call is TRBV6-5, the J call TRBJ1-2; D gene ambiguous. The CDR3 sequence is 13 residues long. V was cut by 2 bases and J by 8 bases, with 12 bases left in between. Germline CDR1 and CDR2: MNHEY and SVGAGI. The CDR3: CASSYDGARGYTF. CDR3 sequence (DNA): TGTGCCAGCAGTTACGATGGCGCCCGGGGCTACACCTTC.

The chain is built from TRBV5-6 and TRBJ2-7; TRBD1 aligns across 7 bases. Unmatched junction bases numbered 9, after V lost 4 bases and J lost 2 bases. Germline-derived CDR1 and CDR2 are SGHDT and YYEEEE. This CDR3 region has 15 residues. The CDR3 is CASSTRTGRTYEQYF. Written as DNA, the CDR3 is TGTGCCAGCAGCACCCGGACAGGTCGTACCTACGAGCAGTACTTC.

This clonotype has ten or more counts. The rearrangement joins TRBV7-9 to TRBJ1-2, with TRBD1 matching over 9 bases. Germline CDR1 reads SEHNR; CDR2 reads FQNEAQ (reference sequence). This CDR3 is 11 amino acids long. Unmatched junction bases numbered 3, after V lost 8 bases and J lost 8 bases. The DNA for the CDR3 is TGTGCCAGCGGAACAGGGGGCGGCTACACCTTC. Residues: CASGTGGGYTF.

The sample holds a few counts of this clonotype. The junction and the germline gene differ at one end; a read error may be behind it. J is TRBJ2-1 and V is TRBV9; D remains unclear. Germline V gives CDR1 SGDLS, CDR2 YYNGEE. This CDR3 is 15 amino acids long. CDR3 bases: TGTGCCAGCAGCGGCGCCAGAACTTTCTACGATGAGCAGTTCTTC. It encodes CASSGARTFYDEQFF.

Many counts were recorded for this clonotype. J is TRBJ1-5 and V is TRBV5-1, with D possibly TRBD1 on 5 matching bases. The germline V and J ends were trimmed by 0 bases and 7 bases, with 14 bases remaining between them. CDR1 is SGHRS, CDR2 YFSETQ, per germline. This CDR3 is 15 amino acids long. The CDR3 spells CASSLAGQGGQPQHF. The CDR3 bases are TGCGCCAGCAGCTTGGCCGGGCAGGGTGGACAGCCCCAGCATTTT.

The sample holds a few counts of this clonotype. This chain links TRBV16 with TRBJ2-1; D could derive from TRBD1 or TRBD2 (6 bases each). Trimming shortened V by 0 bases and J by 11 bases, and 11 bases separated the two germline ends. The CDR3 is made up of 13 amino acids. Germline CDR1 and CDR2: KGHSY and FQNENV. The CDR3 loop is CASSQSEGGKQFF. DNA for the CDR3: TGTGCCAGCAGCCAATCGGAGGGGGGAAAGCAGTTCTTC.

At least ten counts were recorded for this clonotype. The genes are TRBV6-5 and TRBJ1-1; no clear D gene. The CDR3 runs to 12 residues. The germline V and J ends were trimmed by 6 bases and 9 bases, with 14 bases remaining between them. The germline gives CDR1 MNHEY, CDR2 SVGAGI. The CDR3 DNA is TGTGCCAGCAGGAAGGACGGGAACAAAGCTTTCTTT. This gives the protein CASRKDGNKAFF.

The genes are TRBV4-1 and TRBJ1-5; TRBD1 is a possible D gene (5 bases). This CDR3 is built from 13 residues. Deletions cut 3 bases from V and 7 bases from J, with 10 bases between. The germline V gene encodes CDR1 MGHRA and CDR2 YSYEKL. CDR3 sequence: CASSQETVQPQHF. CDR3 in DNA: TGCGCCAGCAGCCAGGAGACAGTACAGCCCCAGCATTTT.

This clonotype was seen ten or more times. V is TRBV4-3 and J is TRBJ1-2, with D possibly TRBD1 on 5 matching bases. CDR1 and CDR2 from the germline V gene are LGHNA and YSLEER. The CDR3 consists of 13 residues. The V end was cut by 6 bases, the J end by 4 bases, with 12 bases between. The chain's CDR3 is CASSSPGRYGYTF. In DNA, the CDR3 is TGCGCCAGCAGTTCCCCAGGGCGCTATGGCTACACCTTC.

This clonotype has a count of ten or more. The rearrangement uses TRBV6-1 and TRBJ1-2; D is perhaps TRBD1 (6 bases). This CDR3 spans 15 amino acids. Germline V gene data show CDR1 as MNHNS and CDR2 as SASEGT. Deletions cut 1 base from V and 4 bases from J, with 13 bases between. The DNA for the CDR3 is TGTGCCAGCAGTGAAGTGGGGGCCGGGGTCTATGGCTACACCTTC. Translation: CASSEVGAGVYGYTF.

V is TRBV5-1 and J is TRBJ2-3; D is undetermined. Trimming took off 0 bases at V and 0 bases at J, with 8 bases between the two ends. CDR1 is SGHRS, CDR2 YFSETQ, per germline. CDR3 size: 15 residues. The CDR3 bases are TGCGCCAGCAGCTTGGGGGTGAGGAGCACAGATACGCAGTATTTT. Amino acid sequence: CASSLGVRSTDTQYF.